This is a list of T cell receptor beta chains from one sample in a study of CD8 T cells in ankylosing spondylitis. TCRdb re-called the 5' RACE reads with MiXCR, one entry per CDR3 protein. The data contain about 500,000 distinct CDR3 sequences, about 13% of them seen just once; the ten biggest clones take up nearly 7%. The sample comprised blood, either unsorted or a sorted T cell fraction (not recorded which). The receptors were sampled from a male donor with ankylosing spondylitis. Both conserved end residues are part of each CDR3. The D gene is left open where the match is weak. Size values are once, few and many counts, or a class for expanded clones, and some rows have none.

NA,TRBV20-1,NA,TRBJ2-3,CSAREGARGTQYF,TGCAGTGCTAGAGAGGGGGCGAGAGGTACGCAGTATTTT
NA,TRBV3-1,NA,TRBJ1-6,CASSRRRESPLHF,TGTGCCAGCAGCCGAAGAAGGGAATCACCCCTCCACTTT
NA,TRBV3-1,TRBD1,TRBJ1-1,CASSQDWGGQGNTEAFF,TGTGCCAGCAGCCAAGATTGGGGCGGACAGGGAAACACTGAAGCTTTCTTT
few,TRBV7-2,TRBD1,TRBJ2-2,CASSSNAGTGAGELFF,TGTGCCAGCAGCTCTAACGCTGGGACAGGTGCCGGGGAGCTGTTTTTT
few,TRBV5-1,NA,TRBJ1-3,CASSFYADSGNTIYF,TGCGCCAGCAGCTTTTACGCCGACTCTGGAAACACCATATATTTT
many,TRBV20-1,NA,TRBJ1-6,CSARYESSYNSPLHF,TGCAGTGCTAGATATGAGAGCTCCTATAATTCACCCCTCCACTTT
NA,TRBV20-1,TRBD1,TRBJ1-2,CSAGNRGHYGYTF,TGCAGTGCTGGCAACAGGGGGCACTATGGCTACACCTTC
NA,TRBV11-1,NA,TRBJ1-1,CASSSRISVTEAFF,TGTGCCAGCAGCTCCCGGATTAGTGTCACTGAAGCTTTCTTT
few,TRBV11-2,NA,TRBJ2-7,CASSLVGGLTRVSYEQYF,TGTGCCAGCAGCTTAGTAGGAGGGCTTACTAGAGTGAGCTACGAGCAGTACTTC
few,TRBV7-6,NA,TRBJ2-5,CASSTYVGGETQYF,TGTGCCAGCAGCACCTACGTGGGTGGAGAGACCCAGTACTTC
NA,TRBV20-1,NA,TRBJ1-5,CSARKQWNQPQHF,TGCAGTGCTAGGAAGCAGTGGAATCAGCCCCAGCATTTT
few,TRBV20-1,NA,TRBJ2-7,CSASTPGPHVYEQYF,TGCAGTGCTAGCACTCCGGGACCCCACGTCTACGAGCAGTACTTC
few,TRBV29-1,TRBD1,TRBJ2-2,CSVRDSFNAGELFF,TGCAGCGTACGGGACAGTTTCAACGCCGGGGAGCTGTTTTTT
NA,TRBV5-1,NA,TRBJ2-3,CASSLAKVLRTDTQYF,TGCGCCAGCAGCTTGGCCAAGGTTCTACGCACAGATACGCAGTATTTT
few,TRBV30,NA,TRBJ2-6,CAWASLASGANVLTF,TGTGCCTGGGCCTCCCTAGCTTCTGGGGCCAACGTCCTGACTTTC
NA,TRBV20-1,NA,TRBJ1-5,CSAYDRINQPQHF,TGCAGTGCTTATGACAGGATTAACCAGCCCCAGCATTTT
NA,TRBV12-1,NA,TRBJ2-2,CASSFAGAGELFF,TGTGCCAGCAGCTTTGCGGGCGCCGGGGAGCTGTTTTTT
NA,TRBV12-3/TRBV12-4,NA,TRBJ2-3,CASSFSSSSFTQYF,TGTGCCAGCAGTTTCTCTAGCAGCAGCTTCACGCAGTATTTT
few,TRBV18,NA,TRBJ1-2,CASSPNSGELSYGYTF,TGTGCCAGCTCACCTAACTCAGGGGAGCTTAGCTATGGCTACACCTTC
many,TRBV20-1,NA,TRBJ1-1,CSARDAGAVFTEAFF,TGCAGTGCTAGAGATGCAGGGGCGGTTTTTACTGAAGCTTTCTTT
many,TRBV3-1,TRBD1,TRBJ1-2,CASSPTGGGYTF,TGTGCCAGCAGCCCCACAGGGGGCGGCTACACCTTC
NA,TRBV7-2,NA,TRBJ1-4,CASSLVGGSNEKLFF,TGTGCCAGCAGCTTAGTAGGGGGGTCTAATGAAAAACTGTTTTTT